This entry describes one T cell receptor (beta chain). Its cognate antigen is unknown. The data belong to a study of identical twins. Notes on the study in general: Analyses based on zero insertions could be partly confounded by invariant MAIT and iNKT cells. For out-of-frame alpha sequences shared by twins, low generation probability was in excess.

V was clipped by 5 bases and J by 6 bases; unmatched bases: 3. The CDR3 extends over 15 amino acids. Per the germline V gene, CDR1 is SEHNR and CDR2 is FQNEAQ (reference sequence). The donor group consisted entirely of healthy Caucasians. From the 5' RACE reads, TCRdb called clonotypes with MiXCR, one entry per CDR3 protein. Found here are fewer than 650,000 distinct CDR3 sequences, under 8.5% of them singletons; the top ten hold roughly 1.6%. The same sample was also used in a study of yellow fever vaccine responses in identical twins.

The sequencing sample was made of PBMCs. The receptor was derived from a young woman in good health. The rearrangement links TRBV7-9 to TRBJ2-3, with 15 nucleotides matching TRBD2. CDR3: CASSRTSGRVDTQYF. The CDR3 DNA sequence: TGTGCCAGCAGCCGGACTAGCGGGAGGGTTGATACGCAGTATTTT. Drawing the rest from reference TRBV7-9 and TRBJ2-3, the complete variable domain is DTGVSQNPRHKITKRGQNVTFRCDPISEHNRLYWYRQTLGQGPEFLTYFQNEAQLEKSRLLSDRFSAERPKGSFSTLEIQRTEQGDSAMYLCASSRTSGRVDTQYFGPGTRLTVL.